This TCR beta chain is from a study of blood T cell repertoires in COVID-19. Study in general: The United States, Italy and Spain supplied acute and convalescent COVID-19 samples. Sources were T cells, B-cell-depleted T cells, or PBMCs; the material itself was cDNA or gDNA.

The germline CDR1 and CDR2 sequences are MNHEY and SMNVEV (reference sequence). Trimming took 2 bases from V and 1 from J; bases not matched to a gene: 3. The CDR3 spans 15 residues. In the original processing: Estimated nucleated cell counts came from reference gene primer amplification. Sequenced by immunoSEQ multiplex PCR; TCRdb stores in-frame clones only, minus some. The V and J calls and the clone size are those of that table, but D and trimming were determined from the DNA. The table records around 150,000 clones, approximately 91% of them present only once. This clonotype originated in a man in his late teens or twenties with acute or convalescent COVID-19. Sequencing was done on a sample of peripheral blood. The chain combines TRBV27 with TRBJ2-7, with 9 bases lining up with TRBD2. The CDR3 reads CASSLAGGRSYEQYF. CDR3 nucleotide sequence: TGTGCCAGCAGTTTAGCGGGAGGGCGATCCTACGAGCAGTACTTC.